The clone carrying this TCR beta chain was observed a few times. Its antigen remains unknown. All of the isolated RNA was reverse transcribed, so expressed TCRB transcripts were sequenced. The table came from immunoSEQ multiplex PCR; TCRdb's copy has only in-frame clones and leaves some out. In the table there are under 200,000 clones, about 8.3% of which are singletons. This sample is part of a study of beta chain features in type 1 diabetes. As for the study in general: Age, gender, cell numbers and subset yield matched between patients and controls.

There was one heparinised blood draw per donor, averaging around 0.11 L. CD45RO/CCR7/CD25/CD127/CD95/CD27 separated CD4+ naive, central memory, regulatory and stem cell-like memory cells by sorting. Broader study findings: Across all four CD4+ subsets, people with type 1 diabetes showed modestly shorter TCRB CDR3s. Insertions at VDJ junctions were less frequent in type 1 diabetes patients. These patients also deleted more nucleotides at the same junctions.

The clonotype comes from a woman younger than 35 with type 1 diabetes. Material for sequencing was central memory CD4+ T cells from blood.

This chain's CDR3 is CASSRGLNKETQYF. The CDR3 DNA reads as TGTGCCAGCAGCAGGGGACTAAATAAAGAGACCCAGTACTTC. The J gene is TRBJ2-5, the V gene TRBV7-2; TRBD2 matches at 7 bases. The CDR3 contains 14 residues. V dropped 5 bases and J dropped 3; count of bases not matched to a gene: 6. In germline, CDR1 is SGHTA, CDR2 FQGNSA.